This record covers a single T cell receptor beta chain. What it binds is not known. TCRdb itself ran the reads through MiXCR, one entry per CDR3 protein. The table includes 40,000 to 55,000 distinct CDR3 sequences, over 15% detected once. The data belong to a study of T cell repertoires in cytomegalovirus infection. Overall study: HLA-C-restricted CMV epitopes, recently identified, and well-studied HLA-B-restricted ones were used by the study.

CDR3 length: 16 amino acids. The germline V gene has CDR1 SEHNR and CDR2 FQNEAQ (reference sequence). The V and J ends lost 0 bases and 0 bases respectively, with 9 bases between them. Study-wide results and limits: Public TCR beta family frequency separated CMV-and-HLA carriers, including in an independent cohort.

This chain uses TRBV7-9 with TRBJ2-1; D gene uncertain. The sample here was CD8+ T cells from cultured PBMCs, taken from culture after CMV antigen stimulation. The sequence was obtained from a human donor in good health (CMV status not recorded). Some clones in this sample may be carry-over from other donors' samples. This chain's CDR3 is CASSLAARPSYNEQFF. CDR3 nucleotides: TGTGCCAGCAGCTTAGCTGCGAGGCCCTCCTACAATGAGCAGTTCTTC.